Below, 7 T cell receptor beta chains from the same sample are listed, as sequenced in a study of cytomegalovirus exposure and HLA in healthy donors. Amplification used 60 Vbeta primers and 13 Jbeta primers. Clones were sequenced by immunoSEQ multiplex PCR, and TCRdb holds only the in-frame ones, with some missing. The sample carries about 300,000 clones, 70% to 90% recorded once. The source material was PBMCs. The receptors originated from a man in his forties or fifties in good health and CMV-seropositive.

This clone has only a few counts. The rearrangement joins TRBV5-1 to TRBJ1-5; D gene uncertain. CDR1 and CDR2 (germline): SGHRS, YFSETQ. V shed 2 bases and J shed 0 bases, with 9 bases lying between them. The CDR3 runs 15 residues. CDR3 bases: TGCGCCAGCAGCTTTTGGGGAGATAGCAATCAGCCCCAGCATTTT. It yields the protein CASSFWGDSNQPQHF.

The chain combines TRBV27 with TRBJ2-1; D is perhaps TRBD2 (5 bases). This CDR3 is built from 15 residues. V gave up 1 base and J gave up 0 bases, with 7 bases separating them. Germline assignment: CDR1 MNHEY and CDR2 SMNVEV (reference sequence). The CDR3 region has the DNA TGTGCCAGCAGTTTATATACTAGCTCCTACAATGAGCAGTTCTTC. As protein: CASSLYTSSYNEQFF.

V usage is TRBV5-5 and J usage is TRBJ1-5; TRBD1 agrees at 7 bases. The junction had 3 bases not matched to a gene; V was cut back by 0 bases and J by 3 bases. The germline CDR1 and CDR2 sequences are SGHKS and YYEKEE (reference sequence). The CDR3 runs to 15 residues. The CDR3 coding sequence is TGTGCCAGCAGCTTGGGACAGGGCATCAATCAGCCCCAGCATTTT. This sequence encodes CASSLGQGINQPQHF.

The chain has TRBV7-9 and TRBJ1-1; D is possibly TRBD1 (6 bases). Deletions cut 2 bases from V and 4 bases from J, with 23 bases between. The CDR3 contains 18 residues. The germline CDR1 and CDR2 sequences are SEHNR and FQNEAQ (reference sequence). The CDR3 region has the DNA TGTGCCAGCAGCTTAAATAAGTTTTGGGGGGGCTTTGGCACTGAAGCTTTCTTT. It translates to CASSLNKFWGGFGTEAFF.

The V and J genes are TRBV27 and TRBJ1-5; D is perhaps TRBD1 (6 bases). The germline CDR1 and CDR2 sequences are MNHEY and SMNVEV (reference sequence). V gave up 3 bases and J gave up 3 bases, with 9 bases separating them. The CDR3 runs to 14 residues. The CDR3 reads CASSLAGVNQPQHF. DNA for the CDR3: TGTGCCAGCAGTTTGGCAGGGGTCAATCAGCCCCAGCATTTT.

As regards this clone: The junction does not match germline at one end; this may be a read error. This chain links TRBV7-9 with TRBJ2-6; a possible D gene is TRBD2 (5 bases). The germline gives CDR1 SEHNR, CDR2 FQNEAQ (reference sequence). The CDR3 length is 16 residues. CDR3 in DNA: TGTTCCAGCAGCTTAGGAGGTAGCTCTGGGGCCAACGTCCTGACTTTC. This translates into CSSSLGGSSGANVLTF.

The chain combines TRBV6-1 with TRBJ2-1; 7 bases fit TRBD2. V lost 1 base and J lost 2; bases outside the gene matches: 2. Germline V gene sequence: CDR1 MNHNS, CDR2 SASEGT. CDR3 length: 15 amino acids. For the CDR3, the DNA is TGTGCCAGCAGTGAAGTGGCGGGGGCCTACAATGAGCAGTTCTTC. It specifies CASSEVAGAYNEQFF.